Below are 29 T cell receptor beta chains sequenced from a single sample in a study of blood T cells in healthy people across ages. A sample-barcoded 5' primer and a J-beta primer mix were used in a second PCR of roughly 6 to 11 cycles. TCRdb called the 5' RACE reads again in MiXCR, with one record for every CDR3 protein. The sample consists of around 1,900,000 distinct CDR3 sequences, around 42% of them appearing once. Material for sequencing was blood. The receptors shown here come from a human donor in good health.

The rearrangement uses TRBV14 and TRBJ1-6; D gene uncertain. This CDR3 spans 17 amino acids. Trimming pared 4 bases from V and 13 bases from J, leaving 26 bases between. Germline-derived CDR1 and CDR2 are SGHDN and FVKESK. The CDR3 loop reads CASSPQTGFRLGSPLHF. The CDR3 nucleotides are TGTGCCAGCAGCCCGCAGACCGGATTTAGACTAGGCTCGCCCCTCCACTTT.

This chain uses TRBV28 with TRBJ2-7, with D possibly TRBD1 on 7 matching bases. CDR1 and CDR2 from the germline V gene are MDHEN and SYDVKM. Trimming removed 3 bases from V and 5 bases from J, with 17 bases in between. The CDR3 has 15 residues. The CDR3 here is CASSFGGTVAHEQYF. CDR3 coding DNA: TGTGCCAGCAGTTTTGGGGGGACAGTCGCCCACGAGCAGTACTTC. The variable domain in full, completed from reference TRBV28 and TRBJ2-7, reads DVKVTQSSRYLVKRTGEKVFLECVQDMDHENMFWYRQDPGLGLRLIYFSYDVKMKEKGDIPEGYSVSREKKERFSLILESASTNQTSMYLCASSFGGTVAHEQYFGPGTRLTVT.

J is TRBJ1-1 and V is TRBV29-1; 11 nucleotides line up with TRBD1. The length of the CDR3 is 13 residues. V was clipped by 6 bases and J by 5 bases; unmatched bases: 5. Looked up from germline, CDR1 is SQVTM and CDR2 is ANQGSEA. CDR3 nucleotides: TGCAGCGTCAGCCGGGACAGGGGGACTGAAGCTTTCTTT. Amino acids: CSVSRDRGTEAFF.

This chain joins TRBV7-8 and TRBJ1-5, with D maybe TRBD1 (5 bases). The CDR3 has 14 residues. Per the germline V gene, CDR1 is SGHVS and CDR2 is FQNEAQ. Trimming shortened V by 7 bases and J by 6 bases, and 16 bases separated the two germline ends. CDR3 sequence (DNA): TGTGCCAGCACCGTCGACAGATTACCTCAGCCCCAGCATTTT. This sequence encodes CASTVDRLPQPQHF.

This clonotype was observed a handful of times. The V gene is TRBV7-3, the J gene TRBJ2-7; D call uncertain. V lost 5 bases, J lost 2 bases, and 10 bases lay in between. Looked up from germline, CDR1 is SGHTA and CDR2 is FQGTGA. The CDR3 loop spans 13 amino acids. CDR3 in DNA: TGTGCCAGCAGCCCGCGGCCCCCCTACGAGCAGTACTTC. Translated: CASSPRPPYEQYF.

The chain recombines TRBV5-1 with TRBJ1-1; a weak D match, TRBD1 (5 bases). The CDR3 length is 13 residues. The V and J ends lost 6 bases and 0 bases respectively, with 9 bases between them. Germline values: CDR1 SGHRS, CDR2 YFSETQ. The CDR3 region has the DNA TGCGCCAGCACGATGACAGTGAACACTGAAGCTTTCTTT. Translation: CASTMTVNTEAFF.

As concerns this clonotype: A clone one base away is much larger, so this may be a read error. The V gene is TRBV20-1, the J gene TRBJ1-1; no clear D gene. Germline V gene data show CDR1 as DFQATT and CDR2 as SNEGSKA (reference sequence). This CDR3 is 13 amino acids long. The germline V and J ends were trimmed by 2 bases and 1 base, with 8 bases remaining between them. The CDR3 loop reads CSARPRANTEAFF. The CDR3 coding sequence is TGCAGTGCTAGACCCCGGGCGAACACTGAAGCTTTCTTT.

Only a few counts were recorded for this clonotype. The chain joins TRBV27 to TRBJ2-5, with D possibly being TRBD1 or TRBD2 (6 bases each). The J call may be in error: the DNA end matches TRBJ2-7 better. Germline V gene sequence: CDR1 MNHEY, CDR2 SMNVEV (reference sequence). The CDR3 sequence is 12 residues long. CDR3 nucleotides: TGTGCCAGCAGTTCGGGGGCCGCCGAGCAGTACTTC. This translates into CASSSGAAEQYF.

The chain couples TRBV11-2 to TRBJ2-3; no clear D. This CDR3 is built from 17 residues. Per germline, CDR1 SGHAT and CDR2 FQNNGV. The V gene lost 2 bases and the J gene lost 1 base, with 16 bases spanning the gap. The CDR3 region is CASSLIGGPRGTDTQYF. The CDR3 nucleotides read TGTGCCAGCAGCTTAATCGGCGGCCCTAGAGGCACAGATACGCAGTATTTT.

The sample holds one count of this clonotype. The chain has TRBV20-1 and TRBJ2-7; D ambiguous. Per germline, CDR1 DFQATT and CDR2 SNEGSKA (reference sequence). Trimming left V 4 bases short and J 5 bases short, with 15 bases between. The CDR3 covers 13 residues. CDR3 DNA: TGCAGTGCTACCCTTGGCGGATCCCACGAGCAGTACTTC. It specifies CSATLGGSHEQYF.

This clonotype came up a few times. V usage is TRBV28 and J usage is TRBJ2-7; 10 bases align to TRBD2. In germline, CDR1 is MDHEN, CDR2 SYDVKM. This CDR3 spans 16 amino acids. V shed 1 base and J 3 bases; nucleotides not matched to a gene: 6. The CDR3 DNA sequence: TGTGCCAGCAGTTTATCACTAGCGGGGACTTACTACGAGCAGTACTTC. Translating gives CASSLSLAGTYYEQYF.

This clonotype came up a few times. The V gene is TRBV4-3, the J gene TRBJ2-1; a possible D gene is TRBD2 (5 bases). Between the trimmed V and J ends, which lost 4 bases and 3 bases, there was a span of 13 bases. CDR1 is LGHNA and CDR2 is YSLEER in the germline V gene. The CDR3 totals 15 residues. The CDR3 DNA reads as TGCGCCAGCAGCCCGTGGGAGCGTATCTACAATGAGCAGTTCTTC. It specifies CASSPWERIYNEQFF.

To note about this clonotype: At one of its ends the junction is not consistent with the germline gene, which may arise from a read error. This chain joins TRBV7-8 and TRBJ1-2; TRBD1 aligns across 7 bases. The CDR3 loop spans 14 amino acids. Germline-derived CDR1 and CDR2 are SGHVS and FQNEAQ. The CDR3 DNA sequence: TGTGCCAGCAGCTCGCAGGGGGGGCACTACGGCTACACCTTC. Translation: CASSSQGGHYGYTF.

This clonotype occurred a few times. The CDR3 nucleotides are TGTGCCAGCTCCCCCGGCAAAGATAATTCACCCCTCCACTTT. Protein: CASSPGKDNSPLHF. V and J are TRBV13 and TRBJ1-6; D unclear. Trimming removed 8 bases at V and 5 bases at J, with 13 bases between. Per the germline V gene, CDR1 is PRHDT and CDR2 is FYEKMQ (reference sequence). The CDR3 sequence is 14 residues long.

CDR3 in amino acids: CASSSNDRDLGGYTF. In DNA, the CDR3 is TGTGCCAGCAGCTCTAACGACAGGGATCTAGGAGGCTACACCTTC. The genes are TRBV12-3 or TRBV12-4 and TRBJ1-2; 7 nucleotides line up with TRBD1. After removal of 6 bases from V and 8 bases from J, the junction contained 15 bases not matched to a gene. CDR3 length: 15 amino acids.

In DNA form, the CDR3 reads TGTGCCAGCAGCCAGTACAGGGGAGACAATCAGCCCCAGCATTTT. It codes for CASSQYRGDNQPQHF. The chain is built from TRBV4-2 and TRBJ1-5; 7 positions agree with TRBD1. After removal of 3 bases from V and 3 bases from J, the junction contained 5 bases not matched to a gene. CDR1 is LGHNA and CDR2 is YNFKEQ in the germline V gene. This CDR3 has 15 residues.

This clonotype was found once. The chain combines TRBV6-2 or TRBV6-3 with TRBJ2-5; D not resolved. Trimming pared 5 bases from V and 2 bases from J, leaving 12 bases between. Germline loops: CDR1 MNHEY, CDR2 SVGEGT. This CDR3 has 14 residues. CDR3 nucleotides: TGTGCCAGCAGTCCGAGACTCATTCAAGAGACCCAGTACTTC. Its translation is CASSPRLIQETQYF.

The chain employs TRBV7-2 and TRBJ2-5; no clear D. Per the germline V gene, CDR1 is SGHTA and CDR2 is FQGNSA. The CDR3 has 15 amino acids. Trimming stripped 4 bases from V and 0 bases from J, with 12 bases between. DNA of the CDR3: TGTGCCAGCAGCTCAACCCTAGGTTACCAAGAGACCCAGTACTTC. Its translation: CASSSTLGYQETQYF.

This chain links TRBV24-1 with TRBJ1-2; possibly TRBD1 for D (5 bases). With 6 bases removed from V and 7 bases from J, the gap between germline ends came to 14 bases. Germline CDR1 KGHDR, CDR2 SFDVKD. The CDR3 spans 13 residues. The CDR3 reads CATSPGMTSGYTF. The CDR3 region has the DNA TGTGCCACCAGTCCAGGGATGACTTCTGGCTACACCTTC.

V is TRBV24-1 and J is TRBJ2-3, with D uncertain. The CDR3 sequence is 15 residues long. Germline V CDR1 and CDR2: KGHDR, SFDVKD. V shed 2 bases and J shed 5 bases, with 13 bases lying between them. The CDR3 here is CATSDSFPVKDTQYF. As DNA, the CDR3 is TGTGCCACCAGTGATTCGTTCCCGGTGAAAGATACGCAGTATTTT.

This clonotype turned up a few times. The chain carries TRBV6-1 and TRBJ1-6; D gene uncertain. This CDR3 is 15 amino acids long. CDR1 and CDR2 from the germline V gene are MNHNS and SASEGT. Trimming cost V 7 bases and J 0 bases, with 10 bases left between them. CDR3 DNA: TGTGCCAGCAAGACGGCGAGCTCCTATAATTCACCCCTCCACTTT. Translated: CASKTASSYNSPLHF.

This rearrangement joins TRBV7-8 to TRBJ2-3, with D possibly TRBD1 on 6 matching bases. This CDR3 is 16 amino acids long. Germline V lookup: CDR1 SGHVS, CDR2 FQNEAQ. V lost 5 bases to trimming and J lost 0 bases, with 15 bases between them. CDR3 protein: CASSSSPGHSTDTQYF. CDR3 in DNA: TGTGCCAGCAGCAGCTCACCGGGACACAGCACAGATACGCAGTATTTT.

The chain links TRBV3-1 to TRBJ2-4; D is perhaps TRBD2 (6 bases). Germline-derived CDR1 and CDR2 are LGHDT and YNNKEL (reference sequence). This CDR3 is 16 amino acids long. V lost 1 base, J lost 9 bases, and 19 bases lay in between. CDR3 residues: CASSQGGGMRARIQYF. In DNA, the CDR3 is TGTGCCAGCAGCCAAGGAGGAGGGATGAGAGCCCGCATTCAGTACTTC.

This clonotype was picked up one time. The gene calls are TRBV20-1 and TRBJ2-3; unclear D gene. Germline CDR1 reads DFQATT; CDR2 reads SNEGSKA (reference sequence). The CDR3 length is 10 residues. Deletions cut 6 bases from V and 5 bases from J, with 6 bases between. The CDR3 coding sequence is TGCAGTGCCTACCTAGATACGCAGTATTTT. It translates to CSAYLDTQYF.

This clonotype was observed a handful of times. V is TRBV18 and J is TRBJ1-6; 7 bases align to TRBD1. The CDR3 is 13 amino acids. Germline CDR1 is KGHSH and CDR2 is LQKENI. V lost 3 bases to trimming and J lost 8 bases; unmatched junction nucleotides: 1. CDR3 sequence reads: CASSPQGDSPLHF. CDR3 DNA sequence: TGTGCCAGCTCACCCCAGGGGGATTCACCCCTCCACTTT.

With regard to this clonotype: The germline gene is not matched at one end of the junction; a read error may be the cause. This chain joins TRBV12-5 and TRBJ2-5, with D uncertain. This CDR3 is 13 amino acids long. The germline V gene encodes CDR1 LGHNT and CDR2 FRNRAP. CDR3 DNA sequence: TGTGCTAGTGCTTTGCGGTACCAAGAGACCCAGTACTTC. Its translation is CASALRYQETQYF.

This clonotype was seen only a few times. V and J are TRBV5-1 and TRBJ2-7, with a weak D call TRBD2 (7 bases). Germline V gene lookup returns CDR1 SGHRS and CDR2 YFSETQ. V lost 2 bases to trimming and J lost 5 bases, with 23 bases between them. The CDR3 sequence is 17 residues long. DNA of the CDR3: TGCGCCAGCAGCTTAGGGGGGGAGGGGAGAAGAGGAAACGAGCAGTACTTC. This codes for CASSLGGEGRRGNEQYF.

The table lists this clonotype with a few counts. The chain has TRBV19 and TRBJ2-3; TRBD1 matches 8 bases. The CDR3 consists of 14 residues. Germline V gene data show CDR1 as LNHDA and CDR2 as SQIVND (reference sequence). J gave up 2 bases and V 6 bases, and 4 bases lay outside the gene matches. The CDR3 sequence: CASRGQAFTDTQYF. In DNA form, the CDR3 reads TGTGCCAGTAGGGGACAGGCCTTCACAGATACGCAGTATTTT. Looking up the rest from reference TRBV19 and TRBJ2-3 gives the full variable domain: DGGITQSPKYLFRKEGQNVTLSCEQNLNHDAMYWYRQDPGQGLRLIYYSQIVNDFQKGDIAEGYSVSREKKESFPLTVTSAQKNPTAFYLCASRGQAFTDTQYFGPGTRLTVL.

The chain uses TRBV5-5 and TRBJ2-3, with D maybe TRBD1 (6 bases). Trimming stripped 8 bases from V and 2 bases from J, with 15 bases between. Germline values: CDR1 SGHKS, CDR2 YYEKEE (reference sequence). The CDR3 is 14 amino acids. The CDR3, as DNA: TGTGCCAGGCCAGGGGCGACTCACACAGATACGCAGTATTTT. Amino acids: CARPGATHTDTQYF.